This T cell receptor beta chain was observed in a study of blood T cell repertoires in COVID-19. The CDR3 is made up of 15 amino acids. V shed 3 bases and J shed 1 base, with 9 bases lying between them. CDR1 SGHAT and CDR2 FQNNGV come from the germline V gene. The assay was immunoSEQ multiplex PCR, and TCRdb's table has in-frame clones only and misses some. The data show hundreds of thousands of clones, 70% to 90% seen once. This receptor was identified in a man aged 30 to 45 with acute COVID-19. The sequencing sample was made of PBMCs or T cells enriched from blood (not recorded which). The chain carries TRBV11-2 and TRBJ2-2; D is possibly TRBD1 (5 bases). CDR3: CASSFNQGNTGELFF. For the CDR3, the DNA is TGTGCCAGCAGCTTTAATCAGGGGAACACCGGGGAGCTGTTTTTT.